This TCR beta chain was identified during a study of beta chain features in type 1 diabetes. Looking at the study overall: On cell yields, gender and age, patients and healthy donors were similar.

Since all of the isolated RNA was reverse transcribed, expressed TCRB transcripts were what got sequenced. The repertoire was sequenced with immunoSEQ multiplex PCR; TCRdb's copy has only in-frame clones and lacks some. The sample holds about 160,000 clones, approximately 9% seen once. CDR3 length: 13 residues. V shed 6 bases and J 3 bases; nucleotides not matched to a gene: 5. CDR1 SNHLY and CDR2 FYNNEI come from the germline V gene. In the case of this clone: Antigen: not known.

Broader study findings: TCRB CDR3s were moderately but significantly shorter in Type 1 diabetes patients in all four CD4+ subsets. Type 1 diabetes patients showed fewer insertions and more deletions at VDJ junctions. Within the patient group, naive, central memory and Treg TCRB repertoires appeared more similar to each other than within healthy donors.

Sequencing used central memory CD4+ T cells from blood. This clonotype was sampled from a woman aged 18 to 35 with type 1 diabetes. This chain links TRBV2 with TRBJ2-7, with 7 bases identical to TRBD1. This CDR3 is CASRLDRYYEQYF. The CDR3, as DNA: TGTGCCAGCAGGTTGGACAGGTACTACGAGCAGTACTTC.